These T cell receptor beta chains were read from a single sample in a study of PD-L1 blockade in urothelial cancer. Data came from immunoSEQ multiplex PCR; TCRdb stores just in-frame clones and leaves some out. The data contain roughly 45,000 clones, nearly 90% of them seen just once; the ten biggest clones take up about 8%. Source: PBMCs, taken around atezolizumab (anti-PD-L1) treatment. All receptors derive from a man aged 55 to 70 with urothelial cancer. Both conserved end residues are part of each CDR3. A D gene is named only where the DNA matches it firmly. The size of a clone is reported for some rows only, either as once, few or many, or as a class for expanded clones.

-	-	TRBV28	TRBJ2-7	CASSSPAGNSYEQYF	TGTGCCAGCAGTTCGCCTGCGGGCAACTCCTACGAGCAGTACTTC
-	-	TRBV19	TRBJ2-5	CASNQRTQQETQYF	TGTGCCAGTAATCAGCGGACCCAACAAGAGACCCAGTACTTC
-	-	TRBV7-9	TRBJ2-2	CASSGDTGELFF	TGTGCCAGTTCGGGGGACACCGGGGAGCTGTTTTTT
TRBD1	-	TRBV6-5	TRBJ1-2	CASRRGQNYGYTF	TGTGCCAGCAGAAGGGGGCAAAACTATGGCTACACCTTC
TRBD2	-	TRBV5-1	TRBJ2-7	CASSRTSGLEQYF	TGCGCCAGCAGCCGGACTAGTGGGCTCGAGCAGTACTTC
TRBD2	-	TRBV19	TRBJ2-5	CASSSRLAGPETQYF	TGTGCCAGTAGTTCGAGACTAGCGGGGCCGGAGACCCAGTACTTC
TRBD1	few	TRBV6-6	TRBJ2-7	CASSQGQGEGYF	TGTGCCAGCAGCCAGGGACAGGGAGAGGGGTACTTC
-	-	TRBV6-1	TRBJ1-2	CASTQEPYGYTF	TGTGCCAGCACACAGGAACCCTATGGCTACACCTTC
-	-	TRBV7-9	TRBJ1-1	CASSHPPGTNTEAFF	TGTGCCAGCAGCCACCCCCCGGGTACGAACACTGAAGCTTTCTTT
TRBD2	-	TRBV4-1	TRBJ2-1	CASSPIAGSYNEQFF	TGCGCCAGCAGTCCTATAGCGGGTTCCTACAATGAGCAGTTCTTC
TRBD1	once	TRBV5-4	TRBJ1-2	CASSLGGADYGYTF	TGTGCCAGCAGCTTAGGGGGCGCGGACTATGGCTACACCTTC
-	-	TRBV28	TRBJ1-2	CASWAGAQYGYTF	TGTGCCAGCTGGGCGGGGGCGCAATATGGCTACACCTTC
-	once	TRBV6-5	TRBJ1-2	CASSPRGEYGYTF	TGTGCCAGCAGTCCTAGGGGCGAATATGGCTACACCTTC
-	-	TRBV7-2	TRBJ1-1	CASTSRGRNTEAFF	TGTGCCAGCACCAGCCGGGGAAGGAACACTGAAGCTTTCTTT
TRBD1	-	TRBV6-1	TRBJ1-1	CASRWTGNTEAFF	TGTGCCAGCAGATGGACAGGGAACACTGAAGCTTTCTTT
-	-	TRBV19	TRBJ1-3	CASSKGQNYYSGNTIYF	TGTGCCAGTAGTAAAGGACAGAACTACTACTCTGGAAACACCATATATTTT
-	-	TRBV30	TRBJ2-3	CAWSVYSDTQYF	TGTGCCTGGAGTGTCTACTCAGATACGCAGTATTTT
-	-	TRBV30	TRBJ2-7	CAWSRGGGNYEQYF	TGTGCCTGGAGTCGGGGTGGCGGTAACTACGAGCAGTACTTC
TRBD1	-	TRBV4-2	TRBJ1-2	CASSLTRTGINYGYTF	TGTGCCAGCAGCCTGACGAGGACAGGGATTAACTATGGCTACACCTTC
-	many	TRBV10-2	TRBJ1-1	CASSGWWGRQMNTEAFF	TGCGCCAGCAGTGGGTGGTGGGGCAGGCAGATGAACACTGAAGCTTTCTTT
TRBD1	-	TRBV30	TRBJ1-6	CALNRDRGNSPLHF	TGTGCCTTAAACCGGGACAGGGGAAATTCACCCCTCCACTTT
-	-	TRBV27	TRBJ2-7	CASSPRGAVSSYEQYF	TGTGCCAGCAGTCCCAGAGGAGCGGTGAGCTCCTACGAGCAGTACTTC
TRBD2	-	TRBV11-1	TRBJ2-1	CASSPTSGVYNEQFF	TGTGCCAGCAGTCCAACTAGCGGGGTCTACAATGAGCAGTTCTTC
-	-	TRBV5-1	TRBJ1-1	CASSFTVNTEAFF	TGCGCCAGCAGCTTCACAGTAAACACTGAAGCTTTCTTT
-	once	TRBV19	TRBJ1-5	CASSIVTPQHF	TGTGCCAGTAGTATAGTAACTCCCCAGCATTTT
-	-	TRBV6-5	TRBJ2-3	CASRRDFTDTQYF	TGTGCCAGCAGAAGGGACTTCACAGATACGCAGTATTTT
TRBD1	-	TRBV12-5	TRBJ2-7	CASARDREYEQYF	TGTGCTAGTGCTCGGGACAGGGAATACGAGCAGTACTTC
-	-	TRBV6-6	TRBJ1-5	CASSYSGGNQPQHF	TGTGCCAGCAGTTACTCGGGGGGGAATCAGCCCCAGCATTTT
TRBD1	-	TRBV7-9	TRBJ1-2	CASSSRTGEYGYTF	TGTGCCAGCAGCAGCCGGACAGGGGAATATGGCTACACCTTC